A selection of T cell receptor beta chains follows, all from one sample in a study of human T cells and chemical hapten exposure. From the RACE reads, TCRdb called clonotypes with MiXCR, one entry per CDR3 protein. The sample has 380,000 or so distinct CDR3 sequences, roughly 5% seen once. Sequenced material: whole blood, taken in connection with sensitization to the hapten diphenylcyclopropenone (DPC). Source of these receptors: a woman aged 45-65 years with alopecia areata. Some clones in this sample may be carry-over from other donors' samples. The CDR3 runs from the conserved cysteine through the conserved F or W. D genes are given only for firm matches. Part of the rows lack a size; the others show once, few, many or a class for expanded clones.

V	D	J	size	DNA	CDR3
TRBV25-1	-	TRBJ1-2	many	TGTGCCAGCAGTGATTTCTATGGCTACACCTTC	CASSDFYGYTF
TRBV3-1	TRBD2	TRBJ2-7	many	TGTGCCAGCAGCCAATTCTCCCAGGGAAGCGGGAGATCCCACGAGCAGTACTTC	CASSQFSQGSGRSHEQYF
TRBV12-3/TRBV12-4	-	TRBJ1-1	few	TGTGCCAGCAGGGGGATCAGGGAGTTTGGGACTGAAGCTTTCTTT	CASRGIREFGTEAFF
TRBV27	-	TRBJ2-4	-	TGTGCCAGCGGAACAGGGGCCAAAAACATTCAGTACTTC	CASGTGAKNIQYF
TRBV7-8	TRBD2	TRBJ2-1	many	TGTGCCAGCAGCCCAATAGCGGGAGGGACCTACAATGAGCAGTTCTTC	CASSPIAGGTYNEQFF
TRBV14	TRBD1	TRBJ1-1	many	TGTGCCAGCAGCCAAGGCCTAACCGGGACAGGGGGCTCGGGTACTGAAGCTTTCTTT	CASSQGLTGTGGSGTEAFF
TRBV30	-	TRBJ1-1	many	TGTGCCTGGAGGGCAGGGGCCGGAACTGAAGCTTTCTTT	CAWRAGAGTEAFF
TRBV28	TRBD1	TRBJ2-6	-	TGTGCCAGCAGTTTAAGGCCCGGCTCGCCAGGGGGCCTCCACTCTGGGGCCAACGTCCTGACTTTC	CASSLRPGSPGGLHSGANVLTF
TRBV7-9	-	TRBJ2-7	many	TGTGCCAGCAGCGTAACCGGGACACCGACCTACGAGCAGTACTTC	CASSVTGTPTYEQYF
TRBV20-1	-	TRBJ1-5	few	TGCAGTGCTCCCCGGGGCCGGATCCATAGCAATCAGCCCCAGCATTTT	CSAPRGRIHSNQPQHF
TRBV12-3/TRBV12-4	-	TRBJ1-6	many	TGTGCCAGCAGTTTAGGACAGCCCCCAAATTCACCCCTCCACTTT	CASSLGQPPNSPLHF
TRBV2	-	TRBJ1-5	-	TGTGCCAGCAAGGGGGACAGCAATCAGCCCCAGCATTTT	CASKGDSNQPQHF
TRBV6-5	-	TRBJ1-2	many	TGTGCCAGCAGTGAAGGCTATGGCTACACCTTC	CASSEGYGYTF
TRBV7-2	-	TRBJ1-1	many	TGTGCCAGCAGCTTAGCGTCACAGGCTGAAGCTTTCTTT	CASSLASQAEAFF
TRBV7-7	-	TRBJ2-3	-	TGTGCCAGCAGCTTAGTTGGGGGGAGTGGAGATACGCAGTATTTT	CASSLVGGSGDTQYF
TRBV6-2/TRBV6-3	-	TRBJ2-1	many	TGTGCCAGCAGCTCCTCCTGGGGTAGCTCCTACAATGAGCAGTTCTTC	CASSSSWGSSYNEQFF
TRBV5-1	-	TRBJ2-4	many	TGCGCCAGCAGTTCCGGTCCGAAGAATTTAGCCAAAAACATTCAGTACTTC	CASSSGPKNLAKNIQYF
TRBV7-2	-	TRBJ2-1	many	TGTGCCAGCAGCTTAATCGTTTCCTACAATGAGCAGTTCTTC	CASSLIVSYNEQFF
TRBV5-4	-	TRBJ1-6	few	TGTGCCAGCAGCTTGGAGCGACAGAATTCACCCCTCCACTTT	CASSLERQNSPLHF
TRBV9	-	TRBJ1-6	many	TGTGCCAGCAGCGTAGAAGAACATAATTCACCCCTCCACTTT	CASSVEEHNSPLHF
TRBV18	-	TRBJ2-1	many	TGTGCCAGCTCACAAGTGGACAGACCCCCTAATGAGCAGTTCTTC	CASSQVDRPPNEQFF
TRBV18	TRBD1	TRBJ1-4	-	TGTGCCAGCTCACCATGGGACAGAAGGAATGAAAAACTGTTTTTT	CASSPWDRRNEKLFF
TRBV20-1	TRBD1	TRBJ1-5	many	TGCAGTGCCAAGGTTGGGACAGATAGCAATCAGCCCCAGCATTTT	CSAKVGTDSNQPQHF
TRBV29-1	TRBD1	TRBJ1-4	few	TGCAGCGTTATACAGGGGTTGGGAGAAAAACTGTTTTTT	CSVIQGLGEKLFF
TRBV20-1	TRBD1	TRBJ1-1	-	TGCAGTGCTAGAGCGCAGGGGGCAGGGGGAAAGAACACTGAAGCTTTCTTT	CSARAQGAGGKNTEAFF
TRBV28	TRBD1	TRBJ2-6	many	TGTGCCAGCAACTCCGGGACAGGGGGCCCTGGGGCCAACGTCCTGACTTTC	CASNSGTGGPGANVLTF
TRBV5-1	TRBD2	TRBJ2-5	-	TGCGCCAGCAGCTTGGCCCAGGGAGCGGGGGAAGAGACCCAGTACTTC	CASSLAQGAGEETQYF
TRBV27	-	TRBJ1-1	many	TGTGCCAGCAGTGACCTTTATTCTACGTCCGAAGCTTTCTTT	CASSDLYSTSEAFF
TRBV6-5	TRBD2	TRBJ2-5	-	TGTGCCAGCAGTTCTCGGACTAGCGGCTCCCAAGAGACCCAGTACTTC	CASSSRTSGSQETQYF
TRBV6-6	TRBD1	TRBJ1-5	few	TGTGCCAGCAGTTACCATTTCGGACAGGGGGTTAGCAATCAGCCCCAGCATTTT	CASSYHFGQGVSNQPQHF
TRBV6-4	-	TRBJ1-6	many	TGTGCCAGCTCCCTCAACACGGGGGTTAATTCACCCCTCCACTTT	CASSLNTGVNSPLHF
TRBV12-3/TRBV12-4	TRBD2	TRBJ2-1	many	TGTGCCAGCAGCAACGATCTAGCGGGGGTTGACAATGAGCAGTTCTTC	CASSNDLAGVDNEQFF
TRBV7-9	-	TRBJ1-2	-	TGTGCCAGCAGCCCGACAGAAGCTTCCCATGGCTACACCTTC	CASSPTEASHGYTF
TRBV24-1	-	TRBJ2-2	many	TGTGCCACCAGGGAGAACACCGGGGAGCTGTTTTTT	CATRENTGELFF
TRBV6-2/TRBV6-3	-	TRBJ1-1	many	TGTGCCAGCAGTTACTCTATCACTGGGCTCACTGAAGCTTTCTTT	CASSYSITGLTEAFF
TRBV11-2	TRBD1	TRBJ1-1	-	TGTGCCAGCAGCTTAGGACAGGGAGGGGTTGAAGCTTTCTTT	CASSLGQGGVEAFF
TRBV3-1	-	TRBJ1-3	many	TGTGCCAGCAGCCCCTATCCCAACTCTGGAAACACCATATATTTT	CASSPYPNSGNTIYF
TRBV27	-	TRBJ1-5	many	TGTGCCAGCAGTTTAACGGGTCAGCCCCAGCATTTT	CASSLTGQPQHF
TRBV20-1	TRBD1	TRBJ2-7	-	TGCAGTGCTAGAGATCGCCGACAGGGCTACGAGCAGTACTTC	CSARDRRQGYEQYF
TRBV6-5	TRBD1	TRBJ1-2	many	TGTGCCAGCAGTCAGGGACAGTCTGATGGCTACACCTTC	CASSQGQSDGYTF
TRBV15	TRBD2	TRBJ2-5	-	TGTGCCACCAGCAGAGATAGAGCGGCTAGCGGGAAAGAGACCCAGTACTTC	CATSRDRAASGKETQYF
TRBV27	-	TRBJ2-3	few	TGTGCCAGCAGAGTAACAGCGGGTTGGACAGATACGCAGTATTTT	CASRVTAGWTDTQYF
TRBV2	-	TRBJ2-1	-	TGTGCCAGCAGTGAACTAGAGTGGGCCCAAAGCAGTAATGAGCAGTTCTTC	CASSELEWAQSSNEQFF
TRBV2	-	TRBJ2-5	-	TGTGCCAGCAGTGTATCCAGCGGAGAGACCCAGTACTTC	CASSVSSGETQYF
TRBV29-1	-	TRBJ1-2	few	TGCAGCGGGGGGGGTAACAATGGCTACACCTTC	CSGGGNNGYTF
TRBV12-3/TRBV12-4	-	TRBJ1-5	many	TGTGCCAGCAGTTTGGGGGCTCATCAGCCCCAGCATTTT	CASSLGAHQPQHF
TRBV6-1	-	TRBJ1-1	-	TGTGCCAGCAGTGAAGACCCCTGGGCTTTCTTT	CASSEDPWAFF
TRBV20-1	-	TRBJ1-1	-	TGCAGTGCTAGAGATGGAGGAACCCGGGGCATGAACACTGAAGCTTTCTTT	CSARDGGTRGMNTEAFF